The rows below give T cell receptor beta chains drawn from one sample of a study of blood T cell repertoires in COVID-19. Clones were sequenced by immunoSEQ multiplex PCR, and TCRdb holds only the in-frame ones, with some missing. The repertoire includes about 210,000 clones, roughly 80% of them detected once, and 7.5% to 9% sits in the top ten. Sequencing used peripheral blood. The receptor set was obtained from a woman older than 75 with COVID-19, enrolled during active disease. CDR3s include the opening cysteine and the closing phenylalanine or tryptophan. The D gene is left open where the match is weak. Expanded clones get a size class; other rows say once, few or many, or leave the size out.

v_gene	d_gene	abundance	j_gene	CDR3nt	CDR3aa
TRBV5-1	.	once	TRBJ2-7	TGCGCCAGCAGTTCCTCAGGGGCAGCCTACGAGCAGTACTTC	CASSSSGAAYEQYF
TRBV14	TRBD1	.	TRBJ1-4	TGTGCCAGCAGCCAAGAAGGACAGGCGTGGGAAAAACTGTTTTTT	CASSQEGQAWEKLFF
TRBV4-2	TRBD2	once	TRBJ2-1	TGTGCCAGCAGCCGCTCCCCTGGCGGGAGGAAGTCCAATGAGCAGTTCTTC	CASSRSPGGRKSNEQFF
TRBV7-2	TRBD1	.	TRBJ1-5	TGTGCCAGCAGCGGGGGACAGACTCAGCCCCAGCATTTT	CASSGGQTQPQHF
TRBV9	.	.	TRBJ2-1	TGTGCCAGCAGCCTCAGGGGACCTCCCCATGAGCAGTTCTTC	CASSLRGPPHEQFF
TRBV11-2	.	.	TRBJ1-1	TGTGCCAGCAGCGAAAACCTGAGGACTGAAGCTTTCTTT	CASSENLRTEAFF
TRBV28	.	few	TRBJ1-2	TGTGCCAGCAGTTCCCCCCGGGTCGGCTACACCTTC	CASSSPRVGYTF
TRBV5-1	TRBD1	.	TRBJ1-1	TGCGCCAGCAGCTCCGGGACAGGGGGCTTTGCGAACACTGAAGCTTTCTTT	CASSSGTGGFANTEAFF
TRBV5-1	.	.	TRBJ1-4	TGCGCCAGCAGGGGCCAGGGCGATGAAAAACTGTTTTTT	CASRGQGDEKLFF
TRBV3-1/TRBV3-2	.	.	TRBJ1-6	TGTGCCAGCAGCCCCCTGGCGGACAGCTCTTCACCCCTCCACTTT	CASSPLADSSSPLHF
TRBV18	.	few	TRBJ1-5	TGTGCCAGCTCACCCCTCAGGGGACCGAAGTATCAGCCCCAGCATTTT	CASSPLRGPKYQPQHF
TRBV9	TRBD1	.	TRBJ2-5	TGTGCCAGCAGCATGAGCTCACAGGGGGTTGAGACCCAGTACTTC	CASSMSSQGVETQYF
TRBV7-8	.	.	TRBJ1-2	TGTGCCAGCAGCTTAATGGGGGCAGGGCCTCCCTCAACGACCTTC	CASSLMGAGPPSTTF
TRBV7-2	TRBD2	.	TRBJ2-2	TGTGCCAGCAGCCCAACTAGCGGGGGCCCCGGGGAGCTGTTTTTT	CASSPTSGGPGELFF
TRBV18	.	.	TRBJ2-6	TGTGCCAGCTCCCAGCCCGTCGGGTCTGGGGCCAACGTCCTGACTTTC	CASSQPVGSGANVLTF
TRBV28	.	.	TRBJ2-7	TGTGCCAGCAGTAACTCATACGAGCAGTACTTC	CASSNSYEQYF
TRBV5-1	.	.	TRBJ2-7	TGCGCCAGCAGCATTCAGGGTTACGAGCAGTACTTC	CASSIQGYEQYF
TRBV5-1	.	.	TRBJ2-7	TGCGCCAGCAGCTTGGGAGGGGGGGTGATATCCTACGAGCAGTACTTC	CASSLGGGVISYEQYF
TRBV9	TRBD1	.	TRBJ2-3	TGTGCCAGCAGCGTAGGAGTACAGGGGACAGATACGCAGTATTTT	CASSVGVQGTDTQYF